This TCR beta chain was observed in a study of cytomegalovirus exposure and HLA in healthy donors. Study information: Tens of millions of unique TCR sequences came from HLA-typed donors in an early release.

60 Vbeta and 13 Jbeta primers were used in PCR. Repertoires were generated with immunoSEQ multiplex PCR, while TCRdb's copy carries only in-frame clones and drops some. The repertoire shows 100,000 to 150,000 clones; the top ten hold less than 3%. Concerning this clone itself: Its antigen is unknown.

The CDR3 covers 14 residues. Trimming took 8 bases from V and 5 from J, leaving 21 bases between them. Looked up from germline, CDR1 is SQVTM and CDR2 is ANQGSEA. Study-level results: A later analysis found TCR association rates differed by HLA locus, highest for DRB1 and lowest for HLA-C. Most TCRs appeared rarely, but some public TCRs recurred in many donors.

The sample taken for sequencing was PBMCs. This receptor was identified in a man in his thirties or forties in good health and CMV-seronegative. This chain joins TRBV29-1 and TRBJ1-1; D perhaps matches TRBD1 (5 bases). The CDR3 sequence: CSYLDGRGETEAFF. In nucleotides, the CDR3 is TGCAGCTACTTGGACGGTCGGGGGGAGACTGAAGCTTTCTTT.